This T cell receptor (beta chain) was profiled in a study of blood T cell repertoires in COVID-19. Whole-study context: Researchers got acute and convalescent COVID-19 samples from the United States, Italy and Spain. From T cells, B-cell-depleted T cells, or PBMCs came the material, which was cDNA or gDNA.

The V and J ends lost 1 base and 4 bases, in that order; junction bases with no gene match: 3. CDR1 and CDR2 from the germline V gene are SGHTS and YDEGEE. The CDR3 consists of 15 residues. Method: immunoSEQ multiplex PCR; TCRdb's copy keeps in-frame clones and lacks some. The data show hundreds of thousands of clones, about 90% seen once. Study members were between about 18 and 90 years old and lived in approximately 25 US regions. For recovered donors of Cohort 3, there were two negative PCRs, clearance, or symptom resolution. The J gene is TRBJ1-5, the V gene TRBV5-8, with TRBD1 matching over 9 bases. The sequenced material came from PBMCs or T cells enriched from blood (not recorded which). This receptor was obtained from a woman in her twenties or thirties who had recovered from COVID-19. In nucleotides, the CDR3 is TGTGCCAGCAGCTTGCGCGGGACAGGGAATCAGCCCCAGCATTTT. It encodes CASSLRGTGNQPQHF.